The sequence of this T cell receptor (beta chain) was determined in a study of blood T cell repertoires in COVID-19. At the level of the study: The study drew acute and convalescent COVID-19 samples from the United States, Italy and Spain. PBMCs, B-cell-depleted T cells, or T cells provided the cDNA or gDNA that made up the material.

Germline values: CDR1 SGHAT, CDR2 FQNNGV. The CDR3 is made up of 14 amino acids. Between the trimmed V and J ends, which lost 1 base and 7 bases, there was a span of 11 bases. Original handling: The authors estimated nucleated cell counts from reference gene primer amplification. The table came from immunoSEQ multiplex PCR; TCRdb's copy has only in-frame clones and leaves some out. The V and J calls and clone size were taken over from that table, and D and trimming were inferred from the DNA. The data hold around 130,000 clones, with 80% to 90% observed a single time. This clone was seen a handful of times.

The chain is built from TRBV11-2 and TRBJ2-1; tentative D call: TRBD2 (5 bases). Sequenced material: peripheral blood. This clonotype was sampled from a man aged 45-65 years with active or convalescent COVID-19. The CDR3 nucleotides read TGTGCCAGCAGCTTAGGGGAGACGGGAAATGAGCAGTTCTTC. Its protein is CASSLGETGNEQFF.